This T cell receptor (beta chain) was obtained from a study of siplizumab effects on memory and regulatory T cells. CDR1 and CDR2 (germline): SGHTA, FQGTGA. V was clipped by 1 base and J by 4 bases, with 7 bases between them. CDR3 length equals 13 residues. Points from the study as a whole: Siplizumab, the agent tested, significantly reduced alloreactive sequences traceable to unstimulated CD4+ memory cells. Naive T cells seemed more diverse than memory cells and seemed major alloresponse contributors. Naive or memory phenotype assignment was not possible for roughly 80-97% of proliferating CD4+ or CD8+ clones.

Method: immunoSEQ multiplex PCR; TCRdb's copy keeps in-frame clones and lacks some. Counted here are approximately 100,000 clones, roughly 95% occurring once; the ten biggest clones make up approximately 0.17%. Turning to this clone: The antigen remains undetermined.

The TCR comes from a human donor in good health. The genes are TRBV7-3 and TRBJ1-1; tentatively, D is TRBD1 (5 bases). Sequences were obtained from non-Treg CD4+ T cells sorted from blood. Here the CDR3 reads CASSLRGSTEAFF. In DNA, the CDR3 is TGTGCCAGCAGCTTAAGGGGGAGCACTGAAGCTTTCTTT.